The T cell receptor beta chain described here comes from a study of human versus mouse CDR3 diversity and MHC coevolution. In the case of this clone: Other DNA sequences of this sample code for an identical CDR3.

Measured with immunoSEQ multiplex PCR; TCRdb has only the in-frame clones, and not every one. The sample has roughly 80,000 clones, approximately 92% seen once. The V gene end was trimmed by 4 bases and the J gene end by 6 bases; junction bases not matched to a gene: 8. This CDR3 has 15 amino acids. The germline CDR1 and CDR2 sequences are LGHNA and YSLEER. V usage is TRBV4-3 and J usage is TRBJ2-3; 9 bases fit TRBD2. The receptor comes from a person between 25 and 70 years old in good health. Specimen: naive CD4+ T cells from blood. Subset indicated: CD45RO-negative CD62L-positive naive CD4 T cells. CDR3 in DNA: TGCGCCAGCAGCCTAGAAGCGGGGGGCCCGGATACGCAGTATTTT. Its translation is CASSLEAGGPDTQYF.